Listed below are T cell receptor beta chains from one sample, sequenced in a study of cytomegalovirus exposure and HLA in healthy donors. Profiled with immunoSEQ multiplex PCR; TCRdb holds only in-frame clones, not every one. Found here are around 180,000 clones, approximately 88% of them singletons; the top ten hold approximately 7%. The source material was PBMCs. Receptors were obtained from a man aged 18 to 30 in good health and CMV-seropositive. CDR3s include the opening cysteine and the closing phenylalanine or tryptophan. D genes are given only for firm matches. Part of the rows lack a size; the others show once, few, many or a class for expanded clones.

d_call: -
clone_size: -
j_call: TRBJ2-7
v_call: TRBV19
cdr3_aa: CASSIEAESSYEQYF
cdr3_nt: TGTGCCAGTAGTATAGAAGCGGAGAGCTCCTACGAGCAGTACTTC

d_call: -
clone_size: -
j_call: TRBJ1-5
v_call: TRBV7-2
cdr3_aa: CASSLSGPNQPQHF
cdr3_nt: TGTGCCAGCAGCTTAAGCGGTCCCAATCAGCCCCAGCATTTT

d_call: -
clone_size: -
j_call: TRBJ1-3
v_call: TRBV9
cdr3_aa: CASSPSGGRGNTIYF
cdr3_nt: TGTGCCAGCAGCCCCAGTGGCGGGAGGGGAAACACCATATATTTT

d_call: -
clone_size: -
j_call: TRBJ1-1
v_call: TRBV4-2
cdr3_aa: CASSQEREAPEAFF
cdr3_nt: TGTGCCAGCAGCCAAGAAAGGGAGGCCCCTGAAGCTTTCTTT

d_call: -
clone_size: many
j_call: TRBJ2-1
v_call: TRBV7-2
cdr3_aa: CASSTRRGEQFF
cdr3_nt: TGTGCCAGCAGCACCCGACGGGGTGAGCAGTTCTTC

d_call: TRBD2
clone_size: -
j_call: TRBJ2-7
v_call: TRBV7-8
cdr3_aa: CASSLVLAPYEQYF
cdr3_nt: TGTGCCAGCAGCTTGGTACTAGCGCCCTACGAGCAGTACTTC

d_call: TRBD1
clone_size: few
j_call: TRBJ2-4
v_call: TRBV7-9
cdr3_aa: CASSSGTGGDIQYF
cdr3_nt: TGTGCCAGCAGCTCCGGGACAGGGGGCGACATTCAGTACTTC

d_call: -
clone_size: -
j_call: TRBJ1-1
v_call: TRBV5-1
cdr3_aa: CASSLVRASGGMNTEAFF
cdr3_nt: TGCGCCAGCAGCTTGGTTAGGGCCTCGGGGGGGATGAACACTGAAGCTTTCTTT

d_call: -
clone_size: -
j_call: TRBJ2-1
v_call: TRBV6-6
cdr3_aa: CASSPGRSSYNEQFF
cdr3_nt: TGTGCCAGCAGCCCAGGTCGAAGCTCCTACAATGAGCAGTTCTTC

d_call: -
clone_size: -
j_call: TRBJ1-3
v_call: TRBV14
cdr3_aa: CASRLSVGSGNTIYF
cdr3_nt: TGTGCCAGCAGATTATCGGTCGGGTCCGGAAACACCATATATTTT

d_call: -
clone_size: -
j_call: TRBJ2-3
v_call: TRBV4-1
cdr3_aa: CASSQEGKGSAGADTQYF
cdr3_nt: TGCGCCAGCAGCCAAGAAGGAAAGGGCTCCGCCGGGGCAGATACGCAGTATTTT

d_call: -
clone_size: -
j_call: TRBJ2-7
v_call: TRBV9
cdr3_aa: CASSVASGSPFSEQYF
cdr3_nt: TGTGCCAGCAGCGTAGCTTCCGGGAGCCCTTTTTCCGAGCAGTACTTC

d_call: TRBD1
clone_size: -
j_call: TRBJ2-5
v_call: TRBV10-3
cdr3_aa: CAISDDRGRGQETQYF
cdr3_nt: TGTGCCATCAGTGACGACAGGGGTCGGGGGCAAGAGACCCAGTACTTC

d_call: -
clone_size: -
j_call: TRBJ2-7
v_call: TRBV18
cdr3_aa: CASSPTTGPSYEQYF
cdr3_nt: TGTGCCAGCTCACCGACGACAGGACCCTCCTACGAGCAGTACTTC

d_call: -
clone_size: -
j_call: TRBJ2-1
v_call: TRBV7-9
cdr3_aa: CDGGLKRAAEEQFF
cdr3_nt: TGTGATGGTGGCCTTAAGCGGGCGGCGGAAGAGCAGTTCTTC

d_call: TRBD1
clone_size: -
j_call: TRBJ1-5
v_call: TRBV7-2
cdr3_aa: CASSSGRQGNQPQHF
cdr3_nt: TGTGCCAGCAGCTCAGGAAGACAGGGGAATCAGCCCCAGCATTTT

d_call: TRBD2
clone_size: -
j_call: TRBJ2-2
v_call: TRBV7-7
cdr3_aa: CASSAGLAGTVNTGELFF
cdr3_nt: TGTGCCAGCAGCGCAGGACTAGCGGGGACCGTGAACACCGGGGAGCTGTTTTTT

d_call: TRBD2
clone_size: -
j_call: TRBJ2-1
v_call: TRBV2
cdr3_aa: CASSETTSGTGRVEFF
cdr3_nt: TGTGCCAGCAGTGAAACAACTAGCGGGACGGGCCGGGTGGAGTTCTTC

d_call: -
clone_size: -
j_call: TRBJ2-1
v_call: TRBV7-2
cdr3_aa: CASSLALDSNEQFF
cdr3_nt: TGTGCCAGCAGCTTAGCCCTGGACAGTAATGAGCAGTTCTTC

d_call: TRBD1
clone_size: -
j_call: TRBJ1-4
v_call: TRBV6-1
cdr3_aa: CASRDRGFNEKLFF
cdr3_nt: TGTGCCAGCAGGGACAGGGGGTTCAATGAAAAACTGTTTTTT

d_call: -
clone_size: -
j_call: TRBJ2-6
v_call: TRBV27
cdr3_aa: CASSLLSGANVLTF
cdr3_nt: TGTGCCAGCAGTTTATTATCTGGGGCCAACGTCCTGACTTTC

d_call: TRBD1
clone_size: -
j_call: TRBJ2-7
v_call: TRBV19
cdr3_aa: CASSDRGSRYEQYF
cdr3_nt: TGTGCCAGTAGCGACAGGGGATCCCGCTACGAGCAGTACTTC

d_call: -
clone_size: -
j_call: TRBJ2-6
v_call: TRBV7-9
cdr3_aa: CASSLDLGQTSSGANVLTF
cdr3_nt: TGTGCCAGCAGCTTAGACCTGGGACAGACTAGCTCTGGGGCCAACGTCCTGACTTTC

d_call: TRBD2
clone_size: -
j_call: TRBJ2-3
v_call: TRBV4-3
cdr3_aa: CASSSGDFDTDTQYF
cdr3_nt: TGCGCCAGCAGCAGCGGGGACTTTGACACAGATACGCAGTATTTT

d_call: TRBD1
clone_size: -
j_call: TRBJ2-3
v_call: TRBV4-1
cdr3_aa: CASSQGSGGRADTQYF
cdr3_nt: TGCGCCAGCAGCCAAGGCTCAGGGGGCAGGGCAGATACGCAGTATTTT

d_call: TRBD1
clone_size: -
j_call: TRBJ2-7
v_call: TRBV19
cdr3_aa: CASSPAGQGWEQYF
cdr3_nt: TGTGCCAGTAGTCCAGCGGGACAGGGTTGGGAGCAGTACTTC

d_call: -
clone_size: few
j_call: TRBJ1-4
v_call: TRBV7-9
cdr3_aa: CASSLVGLGEKLFF
cdr3_nt: TGTGCCAGCAGCTTAGTGGGACTGGGAGAAAAACTGTTTTTT

d_call: -
clone_size: few
j_call: TRBJ2-7
v_call: TRBV23-1
cdr3_aa: CASSHPRQGLGEQYF
cdr3_nt: TGCGCCAGCAGTCACCCTCGGCAGGGGTTGGGCGAGCAGTACTTC

d_call: -
clone_size: -
j_call: TRBJ1-2
v_call: TRBV7-9
cdr3_aa: CASSPRGGGYTF
cdr3_nt: TGTGCCAGCAGCCCTAGAGGCGGAGGCTACACCTTC

d_call: TRBD1
clone_size: -
j_call: TRBJ1-1
v_call: TRBV23-1
cdr3_aa: CASTTGYTEAFF
cdr3_nt: TGCGCCAGCACGACAGGGTACACTGAAGCTTTCTTT

d_call: -
clone_size: -
j_call: TRBJ2-3
v_call: TRBV29-1
cdr3_aa: CSGRSEGGTQYF
cdr3_nt: TGCAGCGGAAGGAGTGAGGGAGGTACGCAGTATTTT

d_call: -
clone_size: -
j_call: TRBJ2-2
v_call: TRBV6-1
cdr3_aa: CASSGQRGTGELFF
cdr3_nt: TGTGCCAGCAGTGGACAGAGGGGGACCGGGGAGCTGTTTTTT

d_call: -
clone_size: -
j_call: TRBJ2-7
v_call: TRBV7-2
cdr3_aa: CASSPDSFVVGEQYF
cdr3_nt: TGTGCCAGCAGCCCGGACTCGTTCGTTGTGGGGGAGCAGTACTTC

d_call: TRBD1
clone_size: once
j_call: TRBJ2-7
v_call: TRBV5-1
cdr3_aa: CASSSPGQGTYEQYF
cdr3_nt: TGCGCCAGCAGCTCCCCTGGACAGGGAACCTACGAGCAGTACTTC

d_call: -
clone_size: once
j_call: TRBJ2-1
v_call: TRBV9
cdr3_aa: CASTRGPYNEQFF
cdr3_nt: TGTGCCAGCACGCGGGGACCCTACAATGAGCAGTTCTTC

d_call: -
clone_size: -
j_call: TRBJ2-7
v_call: TRBV6-5
cdr3_aa: CASSPGATYEQYF
cdr3_nt: TGTGCCAGCAGCCCGGGAGCTACCTACGAGCAGTACTTC

d_call: TRBD2
clone_size: -
j_call: TRBJ2-7
v_call: TRBV28
cdr3_aa: CASTLGGDSYEQYF
cdr3_nt: TGTGCCAGCACCCTGGGGGGGGACTCCTACGAGCAGTACTTC

d_call: -
clone_size: -
j_call: TRBJ2-5
v_call: TRBV4-2
cdr3_aa: CASSQVWDIQETQYF
cdr3_nt: TGTGCCAGCAGCCAAGTTTGGGACATCCAAGAGACCCAGTACTTC

d_call: TRBD1
clone_size: -
j_call: TRBJ2-5
v_call: TRBV7-3
cdr3_aa: CASSSGQGAEETQYF
cdr3_nt: TGTGCCAGCAGCTCAGGACAGGGGGCGGAAGAGACCCAGTACTTC

d_call: -
clone_size: few
j_call: TRBJ2-7
v_call: TRBV10-3
cdr3_aa: CAISDPPAGQYF
cdr3_nt: TGTGCCATCAGTGATCCCCCCGCCGGGCAGTACTTC

d_call: -
clone_size: -
j_call: TRBJ2-7
v_call: TRBV10-3
cdr3_aa: CASGQGGPYEQYF
cdr3_nt: TGTGCCTCTGGACAGGGAGGGCCCTACGAGCAGTACTTC

d_call: -
clone_size: -
j_call: TRBJ1-2
v_call: TRBV28
cdr3_aa: CASSSREGDGYTF
cdr3_nt: TGTGCCAGCAGTTCCCGTGAGGGGGATGGCTACACCTTC

d_call: TRBD1
clone_size: -
j_call: TRBJ1-3
v_call: TRBV7-2
cdr3_aa: CASSLDRVSGNTIYF
cdr3_nt: TGTGCCAGCAGCCTCGACAGGGTCTCTGGAAACACCATATATTTT

d_call: -
clone_size: -
j_call: TRBJ2-2
v_call: TRBV7-6
cdr3_aa: CASSAPRTGNTGELFF
cdr3_nt: TGTGCCAGCAGCGCACCCCGAACAGGGAACACCGGGGAGCTGTTTTTT

d_call: TRBD1
clone_size: few
j_call: TRBJ2-7
v_call: TRBV19
cdr3_aa: CASSINRGSYEQYF
cdr3_nt: TGTGCCAGTAGTATCAACAGGGGATCCTACGAGCAGTACTTC

d_call: -
clone_size: -
j_call: TRBJ2-3
v_call: TRBV4-2
cdr3_aa: CASSLQTSDTQYF
cdr3_nt: TGTGCCAGCAGCCTTCAAACATCAGATACGCAGTATTTT

d_call: TRBD1
clone_size: -
j_call: TRBJ2-1
v_call: TRBV30
cdr3_aa: CAWSGTGVIDEQFF
cdr3_nt: TGTGCCTGGTCCGGGACAGGGGTTATCGATGAGCAGTTCTTC

d_call: TRBD1
clone_size: -
j_call: TRBJ2-5
v_call: TRBV7-2
cdr3_aa: CASSRIGGMGTQYF
cdr3_nt: TGTGCCAGCAGCCGAATAGGGGGCATGGGGACCCAGTACTTC

d_call: TRBD2
clone_size: few
j_call: TRBJ2-3
v_call: TRBV19
cdr3_aa: CASSMGGTDTQYF
cdr3_nt: TGTGCCAGTAGTATGGGGGGGACAGATACGCAGTATTTT

d_call: -
clone_size: -
j_call: TRBJ2-2
v_call: TRBV27
cdr3_aa: CASSLNLSGELFF
cdr3_nt: TGTGCCAGCAGTTTAAATCTCTCCGGGGAGCTGTTTTTT

d_call: TRBD2
clone_size: -
j_call: TRBJ2-3
v_call: TRBV7-9
cdr3_aa: CASSLLAGVGTDTQYF
cdr3_nt: TGTGCCAGCAGCCTACTAGCGGGAGTAGGCACAGATACGCAGTATTTT

d_call: TRBD1
clone_size: once
j_call: TRBJ2-3
v_call: TRBV7-2
cdr3_aa: CASSPDRGPDTQYF
cdr3_nt: TGTGCCAGCAGCCCCGACAGGGGGCCAGATACGCAGTATTTT

d_call: TRBD1
clone_size: -
j_call: TRBJ1-1
v_call: TRBV28
cdr3_aa: CASHRQGDEAFF
cdr3_nt: TGTGCCAGCCACAGACAGGGGGATGAAGCTTTCTTT

d_call: TRBD1
clone_size: -
j_call: TRBJ1-1
v_call: TRBV5-1
cdr3_aa: CASSLRTGGGTEAFF
cdr3_nt: TGCGCCAGCAGCTTGCGTACAGGGGGGGGCACTGAAGCTTTCTTT

d_call: TRBD2
clone_size: -
j_call: TRBJ2-7
v_call: TRBV5-1
cdr3_aa: CASSLRSGRPPYEQYF
cdr3_nt: TGCGCCAGCAGCCTACGTAGCGGGAGGCCCCCCTACGAGCAGTACTTC

d_call: -
clone_size: few
j_call: TRBJ1-2
v_call: TRBV20-1
cdr3_aa: CSARHSLGYTF
cdr3_nt: TGCAGTGCGCGACATTCTTTAGGCTACACCTTC

d_call: TRBD2
clone_size: -
j_call: TRBJ2-3
v_call: TRBV11-3
cdr3_aa: CASSCRRLAGGRGTQYF
cdr3_nt: TGTGCCAGCAGCTGCAGACGACTAGCGGGAGGGAGAGGTACGCAGTATTTT